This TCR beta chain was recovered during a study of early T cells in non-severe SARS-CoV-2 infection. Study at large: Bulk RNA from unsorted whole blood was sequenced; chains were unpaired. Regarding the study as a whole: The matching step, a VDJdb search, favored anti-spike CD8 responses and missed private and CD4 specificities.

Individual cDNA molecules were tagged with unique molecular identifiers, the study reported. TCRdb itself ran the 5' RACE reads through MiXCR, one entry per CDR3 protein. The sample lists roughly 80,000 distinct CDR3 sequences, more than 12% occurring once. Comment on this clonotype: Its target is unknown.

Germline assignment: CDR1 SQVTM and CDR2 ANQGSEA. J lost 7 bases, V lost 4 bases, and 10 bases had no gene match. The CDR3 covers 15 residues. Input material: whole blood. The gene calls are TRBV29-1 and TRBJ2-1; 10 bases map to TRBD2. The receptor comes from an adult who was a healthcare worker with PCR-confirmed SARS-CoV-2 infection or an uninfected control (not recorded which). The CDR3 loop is CSVGYRLAGENEQFF. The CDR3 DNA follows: TGCAGCGTTGGCTACAGGCTAGCGGGAGAGAATGAGCAGTTCTTC.